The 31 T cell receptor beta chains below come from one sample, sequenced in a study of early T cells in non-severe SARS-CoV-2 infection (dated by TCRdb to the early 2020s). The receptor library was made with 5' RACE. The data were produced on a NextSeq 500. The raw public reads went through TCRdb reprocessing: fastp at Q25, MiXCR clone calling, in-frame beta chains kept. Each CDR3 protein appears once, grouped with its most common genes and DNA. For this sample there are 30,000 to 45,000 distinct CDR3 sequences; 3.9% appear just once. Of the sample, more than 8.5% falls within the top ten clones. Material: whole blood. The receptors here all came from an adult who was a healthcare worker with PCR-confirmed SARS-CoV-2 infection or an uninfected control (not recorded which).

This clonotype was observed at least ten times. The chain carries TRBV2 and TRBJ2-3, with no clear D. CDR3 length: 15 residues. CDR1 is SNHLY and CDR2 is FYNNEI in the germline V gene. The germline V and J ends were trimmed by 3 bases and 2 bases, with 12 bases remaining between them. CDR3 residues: CASSDVVNDTDTQYF. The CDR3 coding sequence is TGTGCCAGCAGTGATGTGGTTAACGACACAGATACGCAGTATTTT.

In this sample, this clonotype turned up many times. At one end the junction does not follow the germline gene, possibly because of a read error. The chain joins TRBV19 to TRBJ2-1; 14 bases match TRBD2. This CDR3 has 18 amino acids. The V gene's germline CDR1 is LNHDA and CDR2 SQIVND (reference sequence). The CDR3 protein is CARRGPGLAGDIYHEQFF. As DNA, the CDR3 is TGTGCCAGAAGGGGGCCGGGACTAGCGGGAGATATCTACCATGAGCAGTTCTTC.

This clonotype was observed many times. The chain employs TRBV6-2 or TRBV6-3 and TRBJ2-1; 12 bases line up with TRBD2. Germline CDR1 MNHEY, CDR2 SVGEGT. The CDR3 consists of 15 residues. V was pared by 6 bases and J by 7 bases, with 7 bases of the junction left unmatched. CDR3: CASRTTSGSWNEQFF. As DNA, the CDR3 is TGTGCCAGCAGGACGACTAGCGGGAGTTGGAATGAGCAGTTCTTC.

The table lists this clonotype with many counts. DNA for the CDR3: TGTGCCAGCAGCCAAGGCTACGAGCAGTACTTC. Amino acid sequence: CASSQGYEQYF. This chain joins TRBV14 and TRBJ2-7; D gene uncertain. Germline V gene lookup returns CDR1 SGHDN and CDR2 FVKESK. Trimming removed 1 base at V and 3 bases at J, with 1 base between. The CDR3 contains 11 residues.

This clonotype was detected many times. The CDR3 DNA sequence: TGTGCCAGCAGCTTAGAGGGGACAGGGTATGGCTATGGCTACACCTTC. It translates to CASSLEGTGYGYGYTF. The chain couples TRBV7-9 to TRBJ1-2; 9 nucleotides agree with TRBD1. This CDR3 contains 16 residues. V trimming: 1 base; J trimming: 4 bases; junction bases outside the gene matches: 7. In germline, CDR1 is SEHNR, CDR2 FQNEAQ (reference sequence).

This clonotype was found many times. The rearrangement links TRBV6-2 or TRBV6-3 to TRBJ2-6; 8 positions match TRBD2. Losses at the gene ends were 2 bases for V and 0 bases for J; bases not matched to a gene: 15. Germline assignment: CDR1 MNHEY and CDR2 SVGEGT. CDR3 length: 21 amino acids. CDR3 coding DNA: TGTGCCAGCAGTTACATACGGCACGGACTAGCCGTAAACTCTGGGGCCAACGTCCTGACTTTC. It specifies CASSYIRHGLAVNSGANVLTF.

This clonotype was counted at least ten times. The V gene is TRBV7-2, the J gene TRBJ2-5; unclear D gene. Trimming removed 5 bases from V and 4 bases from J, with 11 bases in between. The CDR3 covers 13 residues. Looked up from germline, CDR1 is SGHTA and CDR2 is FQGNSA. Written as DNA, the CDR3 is TGTGCCAGCAGCCGAACCGACGTAGAGACCCAGTACTTC. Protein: CASSRTDVETQYF.

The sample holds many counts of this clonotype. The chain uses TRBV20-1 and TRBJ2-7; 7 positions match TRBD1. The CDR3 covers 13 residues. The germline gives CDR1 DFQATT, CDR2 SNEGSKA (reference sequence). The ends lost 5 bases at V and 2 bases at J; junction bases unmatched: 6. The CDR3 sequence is CSAPQTGTYEQYF. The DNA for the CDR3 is TGCAGTGCTCCACAGACAGGGACCTACGAGCAGTACTTC.

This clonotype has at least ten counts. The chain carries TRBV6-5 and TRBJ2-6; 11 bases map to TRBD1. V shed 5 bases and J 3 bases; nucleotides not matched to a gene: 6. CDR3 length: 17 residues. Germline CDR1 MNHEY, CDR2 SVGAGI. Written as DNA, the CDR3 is TGTGCCAGCAGTGCCGGGACAGGGGGGTATGGGGCCAACGTCCTGACTTTC. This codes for CASSAGTGGYGANVLTF.

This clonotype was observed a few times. CDR3 residues: CASSLGQGRSTQYF. As DNA, the CDR3 is TGTGCCAGCAGCTTAGGACAGGGCCGGAGTACGCAGTATTTT. V and J are TRBV7-3 and TRBJ2-3; 8 bases align to TRBD1. Germline CDR1 SGHTA, CDR2 FQGTGA. This CDR3 is built from 14 residues. V lost 2 bases and J lost 8; bases outside the gene matches: 6.

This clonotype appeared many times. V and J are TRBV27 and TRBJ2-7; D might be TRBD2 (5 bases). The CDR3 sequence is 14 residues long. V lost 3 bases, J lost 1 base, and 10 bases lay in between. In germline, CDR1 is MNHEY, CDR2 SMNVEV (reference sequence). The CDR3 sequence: CASSLRVSSYEQYF. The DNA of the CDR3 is TGTGCCAGCAGTTTGCGGGTCTCATCCTACGAGCAGTACTTC.

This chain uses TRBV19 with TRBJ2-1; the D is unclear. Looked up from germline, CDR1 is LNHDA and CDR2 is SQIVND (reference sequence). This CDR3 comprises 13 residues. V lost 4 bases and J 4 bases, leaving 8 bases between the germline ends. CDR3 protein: CASSTRLYNEQFF. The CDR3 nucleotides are TGTGCCAGTAGTACTAGGCTATACAATGAGCAGTTCTTC.

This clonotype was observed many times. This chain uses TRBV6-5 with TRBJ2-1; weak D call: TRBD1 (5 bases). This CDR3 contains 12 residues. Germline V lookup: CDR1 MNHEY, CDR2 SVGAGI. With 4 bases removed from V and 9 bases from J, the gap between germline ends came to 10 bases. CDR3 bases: TGTGCCAGCAGTTTTAGGGGCGCTGAGCAGTTCTTC. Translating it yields CASSFRGAEQFF.

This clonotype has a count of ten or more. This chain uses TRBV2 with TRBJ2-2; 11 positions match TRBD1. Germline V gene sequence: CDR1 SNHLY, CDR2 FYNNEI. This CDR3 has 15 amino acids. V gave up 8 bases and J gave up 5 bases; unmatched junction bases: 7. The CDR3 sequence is CASRGGQGATGELFF. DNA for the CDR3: TGTGCCAGCCGGGGTGGACAGGGGGCTACCGGGGAGCTGTTTTTT.

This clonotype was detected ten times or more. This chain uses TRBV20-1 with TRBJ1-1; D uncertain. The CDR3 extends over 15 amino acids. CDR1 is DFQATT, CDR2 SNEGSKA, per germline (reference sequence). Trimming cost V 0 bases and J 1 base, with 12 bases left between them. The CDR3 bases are TGCAGTGCTAGAGATCTAGGCAGACAGAACACTGAAGCTTTCTTT. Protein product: CSARDLGRQNTEAFF.

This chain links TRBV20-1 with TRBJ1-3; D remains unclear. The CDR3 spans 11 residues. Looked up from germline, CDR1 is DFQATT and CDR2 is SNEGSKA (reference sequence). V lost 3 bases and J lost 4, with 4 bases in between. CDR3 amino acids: CSASTGNTIYF. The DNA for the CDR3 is TGCAGTGCTAGTACGGGAAACACCATATATTTT.

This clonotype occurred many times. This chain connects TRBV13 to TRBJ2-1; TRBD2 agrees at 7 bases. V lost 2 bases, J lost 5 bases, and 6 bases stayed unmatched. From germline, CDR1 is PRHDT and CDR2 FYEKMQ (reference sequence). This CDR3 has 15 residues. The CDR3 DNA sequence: TGTGCCAGCAGCTTAAGCGGGACCCGGAACAATGAGCAGTTCTTC. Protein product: CASSLSGTRNNEQFF.

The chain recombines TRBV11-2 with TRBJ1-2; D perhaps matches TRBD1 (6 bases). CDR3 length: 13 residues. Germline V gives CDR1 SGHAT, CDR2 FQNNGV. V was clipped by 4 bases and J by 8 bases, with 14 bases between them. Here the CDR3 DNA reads TGTGCCAGCAGCTCCCAAACAGGGAGCGGCTACACCTTC. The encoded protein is CASSSQTGSGYTF. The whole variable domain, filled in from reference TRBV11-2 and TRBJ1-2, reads EAGVAQSPRYKIIEKRQSVAFWCNPISGHATLYWYQQILGQGPKLLIQFQNNGVVDDSQLPKDRFSAERLKGVDSTLKIQPAKLEDSAVYLCASSSQTGSGYTFGSGTRLTVV.

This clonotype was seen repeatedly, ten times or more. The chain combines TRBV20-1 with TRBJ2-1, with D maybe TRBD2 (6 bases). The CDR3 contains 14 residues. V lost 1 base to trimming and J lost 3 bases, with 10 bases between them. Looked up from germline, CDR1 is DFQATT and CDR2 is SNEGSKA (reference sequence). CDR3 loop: CSARVAEIYNEQFF. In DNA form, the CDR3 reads TGCAGTGCTAGAGTAGCGGAAATCTACAATGAGCAGTTCTTC.

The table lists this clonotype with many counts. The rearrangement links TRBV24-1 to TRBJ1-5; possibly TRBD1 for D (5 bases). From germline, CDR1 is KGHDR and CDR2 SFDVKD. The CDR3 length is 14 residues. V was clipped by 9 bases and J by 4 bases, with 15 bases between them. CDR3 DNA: TGTGCCACCGCTCCTACGGGGGAAAATCAGCCCCAGCATTTT. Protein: CATAPTGENQPQHF.

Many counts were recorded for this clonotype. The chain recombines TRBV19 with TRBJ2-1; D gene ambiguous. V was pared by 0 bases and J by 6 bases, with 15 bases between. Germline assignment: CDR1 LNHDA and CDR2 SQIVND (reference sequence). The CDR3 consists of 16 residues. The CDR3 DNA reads TGTGCCAGTAGTATAGAAGTTAGTAGAGGAGTCAATGAGCAGTTCTTC. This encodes CASSIEVSRGVNEQFF.

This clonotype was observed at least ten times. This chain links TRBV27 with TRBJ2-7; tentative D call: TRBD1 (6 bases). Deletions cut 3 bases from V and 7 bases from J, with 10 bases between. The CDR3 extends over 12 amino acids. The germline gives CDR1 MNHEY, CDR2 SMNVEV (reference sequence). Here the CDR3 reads CASSFPTGEQYF. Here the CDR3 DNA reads TGTGCCAGCAGTTTCCCTACAGGGGAGCAGTACTTC.

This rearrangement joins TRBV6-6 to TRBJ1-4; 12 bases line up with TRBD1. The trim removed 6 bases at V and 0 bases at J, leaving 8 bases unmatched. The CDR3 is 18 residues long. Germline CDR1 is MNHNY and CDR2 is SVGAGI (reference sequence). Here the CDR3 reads CASRSGTGGLATNEKLFF. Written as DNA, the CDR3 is TGTGCCAGCAGGTCCGGGACAGGGGGCCTTGCAACTAATGAAAAACTGTTTTTT.

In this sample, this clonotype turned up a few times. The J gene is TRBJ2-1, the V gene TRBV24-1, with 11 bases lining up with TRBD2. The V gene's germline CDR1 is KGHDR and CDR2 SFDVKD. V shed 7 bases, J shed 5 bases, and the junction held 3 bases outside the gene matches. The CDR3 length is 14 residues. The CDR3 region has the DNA TGTGCCACCAGGGCTAGCGGGAGGCACAATGAGCAGTTCTTC. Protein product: CATRASGRHNEQFF.

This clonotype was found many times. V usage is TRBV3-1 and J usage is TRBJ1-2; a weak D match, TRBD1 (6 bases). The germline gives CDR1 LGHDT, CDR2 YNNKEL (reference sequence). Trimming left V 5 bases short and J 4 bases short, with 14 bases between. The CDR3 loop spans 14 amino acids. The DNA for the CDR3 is TGTGCCAGCAGCAAAGGACAGCTCCTCTATGGCTACACCTTC. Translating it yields CASSKGQLLYGYTF.

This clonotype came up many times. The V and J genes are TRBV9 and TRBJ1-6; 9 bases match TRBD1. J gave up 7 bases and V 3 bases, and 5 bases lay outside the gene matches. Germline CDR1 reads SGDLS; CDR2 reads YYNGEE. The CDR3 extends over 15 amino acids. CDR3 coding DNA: TGTGCCAGCAGCGCGAGGACAGGGGAAAATTCACCCCTCCACTTT. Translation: CASSARTGENSPLHF.

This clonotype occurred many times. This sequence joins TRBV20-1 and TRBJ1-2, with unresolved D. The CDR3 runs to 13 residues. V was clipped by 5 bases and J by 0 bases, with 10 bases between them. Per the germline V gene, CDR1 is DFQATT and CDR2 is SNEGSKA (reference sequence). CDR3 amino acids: CSARTGTNYGYTF. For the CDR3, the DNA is TGCAGTGCTCGGACGGGGACTAACTATGGCTACACCTTC.

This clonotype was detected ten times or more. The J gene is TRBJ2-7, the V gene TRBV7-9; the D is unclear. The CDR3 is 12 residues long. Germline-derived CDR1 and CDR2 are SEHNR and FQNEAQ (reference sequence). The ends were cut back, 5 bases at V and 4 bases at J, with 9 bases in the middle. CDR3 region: CASSRLGYEQYF. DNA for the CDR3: TGTGCCAGCAGCCGATTGGGGTACGAGCAGTACTTC. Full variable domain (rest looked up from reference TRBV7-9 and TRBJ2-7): DTGVSQNPRHKITKRGQNVTFRCDPISEHNRLYWYRQTLGQGPEFLTYFQNEAQLEKSRLLSDRFSAERPKGSFSTLEIQRTEQGDSAMYLCASSRLGYEQYFGPGTRLTVT.

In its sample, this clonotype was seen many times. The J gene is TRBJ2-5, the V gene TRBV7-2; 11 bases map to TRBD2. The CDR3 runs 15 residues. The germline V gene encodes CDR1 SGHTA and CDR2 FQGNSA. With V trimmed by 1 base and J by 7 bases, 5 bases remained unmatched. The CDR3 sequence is CASSLELAGVGTQYF. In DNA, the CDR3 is TGTGCCAGCAGCTTAGAACTAGCGGGAGTGGGGACCCAGTACTTC.

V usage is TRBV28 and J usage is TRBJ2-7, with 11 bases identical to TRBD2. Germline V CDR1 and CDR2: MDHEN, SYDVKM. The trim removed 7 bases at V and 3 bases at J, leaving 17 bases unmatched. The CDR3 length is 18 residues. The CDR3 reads CASKGASGRPPAFYEQYF. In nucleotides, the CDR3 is TGTGCCAGCAAAGGTGCTAGCGGGAGGCCGCCCGCTTTCTACGAGCAGTACTTC.

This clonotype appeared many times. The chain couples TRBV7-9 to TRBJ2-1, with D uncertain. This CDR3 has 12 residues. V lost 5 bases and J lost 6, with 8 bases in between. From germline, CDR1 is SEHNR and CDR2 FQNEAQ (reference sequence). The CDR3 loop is CASSDIGNEQFF. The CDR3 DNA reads TGTGCCAGCAGCGACATAGGCAATGAGCAGTTCTTC.